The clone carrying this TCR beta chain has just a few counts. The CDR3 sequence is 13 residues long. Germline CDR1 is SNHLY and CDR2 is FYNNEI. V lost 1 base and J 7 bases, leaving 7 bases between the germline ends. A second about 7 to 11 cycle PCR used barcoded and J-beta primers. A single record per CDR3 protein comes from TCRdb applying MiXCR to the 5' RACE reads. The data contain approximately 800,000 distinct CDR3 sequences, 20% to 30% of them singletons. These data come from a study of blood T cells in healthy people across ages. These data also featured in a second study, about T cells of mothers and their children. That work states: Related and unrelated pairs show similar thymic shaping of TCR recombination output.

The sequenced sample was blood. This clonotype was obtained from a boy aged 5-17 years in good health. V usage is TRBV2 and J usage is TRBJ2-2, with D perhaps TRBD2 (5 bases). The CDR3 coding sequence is TGTGCCAGCAGTGAAGTCGGAGGCGGGGAGCTGTTTTTT. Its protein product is CASSEVGGGELFF.